A single sample gave rise to the 8 T cell receptor beta chains below, sequenced in a study of shared clonotypes between healthy human individuals. Libraries were prepared by immunoSEQ multiplex PCR; TCRdb keeps only in-frame clonotypes and omits some of them. The data contain roughly 570,000 clones, 95% to 98% of them singletons. Naive CD8 cells lacked CD45RO, underwent positive selection for CCR7 and left out terminally differentiated effector memory CD45RA+ cells. What was sequenced was naive CD8+ T cells sorted from blood. The receptors shown here come from a man aged 25 to 40 in good health.

V and J are TRBV29-1 and TRBJ2-7; D is unresolved. CDR3 size: 13 residues. V lost 4 bases and J lost 6, with 16 bases in between. Germline V CDR1 and CDR2: SQVTM, ANQGSEA. CDR3 bases: TGCAGCGTTGTAACCTCTCAGCAAGCCGAGCAGTACTTC. Translating it yields CSVVTSQQAEQYF.

The chain couples TRBV7-9 to TRBJ2-3, with D maybe TRBD2 (6 bases). The CDR3 is made up of 11 amino acids. The V gene's germline CDR1 is SEHNR and CDR2 FQNEAQ (reference sequence). V was clipped by 5 bases and J by 8 bases, with 8 bases between them. CDR3 residues: CASSKEGTQYF. The CDR3 region has the DNA TGTGCCAGCAGCAAGGAGGGTACGCAGTATTTT.

The chain couples TRBV15 to TRBJ2-7; D remains unclear. Germline lookup yields CDR1 LNHNV and CDR2 YYDKDF (reference sequence). Trimming removed 0 bases at V and 3 bases at J, with 18 bases between. The CDR3 has 17 residues. CDR3 sequence reads: CATSRDRSGRNRYEQYF. CDR3 DNA: TGTGCCACCAGCAGAGATCGATCGGGCAGAAATCGCTACGAGCAGTACTTC.

V and J are TRBV29-1 and TRBJ2-1; 9 bases align to TRBD2. The CDR3 consists of 16 residues. Germline CDR1 reads SQVTM; CDR2 reads ANQGSEA. Trimming cost V 3 bases and J 4 bases; bases outside gene matches: 10. CDR3 DNA sequence: TGCAGCGTTGACGGGCGGGAGGGCCGGAATTACAATGAGCAGTTCTTC. Encoded protein: CSVDGREGRNYNEQFF.

The genes are TRBV7-3 and TRBJ2-3; 7 bases line up with TRBD2. This CDR3 comprises 15 residues. J gave up 2 bases and V 5 bases, and 7 bases lay outside the gene matches. CDR1 and CDR2 from the germline V gene are SGHTA and FQGTGA. The CDR3 DNA is TGTGCCAGCAGCCCCGCAGCGGGACTCACAGATACGCAGTATTTT. Protein: CASSPAAGLTDTQYF.

The chain joins TRBV11-2 to TRBJ2-5; 12 bases agree with TRBD2. Germline loops: CDR1 SGHAT, CDR2 FQNNGV. Trimming removed 5 bases from V and 4 bases from J; junction bases left unmatched: 8. CDR3 length: 16 amino acids. The CDR3 sequence: CASSQTSGRLVETQYF. CDR3 DNA sequence: TGTGCCAGCAGCCAAACTAGCGGGAGGTTGGTAGAGACCCAGTACTTC.

This clone was found once. V gene TRBV11-1 combines with J gene TRBJ2-7; no clear D gene. The CDR3 extends over 14 amino acids. The germline V gene has CDR1 SGHAT and CDR2 FQDESV (reference sequence). V lost 3 bases and J 2 bases, leaving 11 bases between the germline ends. The CDR3 loop reads CASSLIRSAYEQYF. CDR3 in DNA: TGTGCCAGCAGCTTGATCCGGTCCGCCTACGAGCAGTACTTC.

V usage is TRBV7-8 and J usage is TRBJ2-7; TRBD1 or TRBD2 may be the D gene (6 bases each). CDR1 SGHVS and CDR2 FQNEAQ come from the germline V gene. This CDR3 region has 15 residues. The V and J ends lost 2 bases and 0 bases respectively, with 11 bases between them. CDR3 loop: CASSLYGGVSYEQYF. As DNA, the CDR3 is TGTGCCAGCAGCTTATACGGGGGCGTCTCCTACGAGCAGTACTTC.